These T cell receptor beta chains were read from a single sample in a study of spatial heterogeneity in lung cancer. Each CDR3 protein is one row after TCRdb ran MiXCR on the 5' RACE reads. This repertoire shows around 26,000 distinct CDR3 sequences, about 7.6% found once; its top ten account for approximately 15%. The sample in question was PBMCs, obtained at surgery. These receptors came from a male donor with early-stage non-small cell lung cancer. Each CDR3 is given with its conserved first and last residue. The D gene is left open where the match is weak. A clone size is listed for some rows: how often the clone was seen (once, few, many), or a class if it is expanded.

size,J,D,V,DNA,CDR3
many,TRBJ2-1,-,TRBV19,TGTGCCAGTAGTATCCTACCTCCTACAGGGCTGGAGCAGTTCTTC,CASSILPPTGLEQFF
many,TRBJ2-7,-,TRBV25-1,TGTGCCAGCACCCACCCGGGGGCGAACGAGCAGTACTTC,CASTHPGANEQYF
many,TRBJ2-5,-,TRBV5-1,TGCGCCAGCAGCCCGCGTCGACAGGGTCGGGGGGAAGAGACCCAGTACTTC,CASSPRRQGRGEETQYF
many,TRBJ2-1,-,TRBV27,TGTGCCAGCAGTTTAAGGGGGGTGGAGCAGTTCTTC,CASSLRGVEQFF
-,TRBJ1-4,-,TRBV12-3/TRBV12-4,TGTGCCAGCAGTTTGTTGGGGATGAATGAAAAACTGTTTTTT,CASSLLGMNEKLFF
many,TRBJ1-4,-,TRBV10-3,TGTGCCATCAGGGAAGGGGGGGCCCCCGGAGAAAAACTGTTTTTT,CAIREGGAPGEKLFF
many,TRBJ2-2,-,TRBV20-1,TGCAGTGCTATGGACGGCCGTAGAACCGGGGAGCTGTTTTTT,CSAMDGRRTGELFF
many,TRBJ1-5,-,TRBV20-1,TGCAGTGCTAAGGGCCCCAATCAGCCCCAGCATTTT,CSAKGPNQPQHF
-,TRBJ1-1,-,TRBV5-1,TGCGCCAGCAGCTTAGGACAGTCAAAAATGAACACTGAAGCTTTCTTT,CASSLGQSKMNTEAFF
few,TRBJ2-5,-,TRBV20-1,TGCAGTGCTAGAAGGCAGGGGGGACAAGAGACCCAGTACTTC,CSARRQGGQETQYF
many,TRBJ2-5,-,TRBV4-2,TGTGCCAGCAGCCAAGATGAAGGGAGAAACCAAGAGACCCAGTACTTC,CASSQDEGRNQETQYF
-,TRBJ1-5,-,TRBV18,TGTGCCAGCTCACCTCCTCAAGGGCCCCAGCATTTT,CASSPPQGPQHF
many,TRBJ1-6,-,TRBV14,TGTGCCAGCAGCCAAGGATGCGACGCCGGAGTTTCACCCCTCCACTTT,CASSQGCDAGVSPLHF
many,TRBJ1-5,-,TRBV20-1,TGCAGTGCTAGAGAGGTTATCAATCAGCCCCAGCATTTT,CSAREVINQPQHF
many,TRBJ2-3,-,TRBV4-1,TGCGCCAGCAGCCAGCCTTTAGATACGCAGTATTTT,CASSQPLDTQYF
many,TRBJ2-3,TRBD2,TRBV7-2,TGTGCCAGCAGCTTCCGACTAGCGGGAGAGACAGATACGCAGTATTTT,CASSFRLAGETDTQYF
many,TRBJ1-5,-,TRBV12-3/TRBV12-4,TGTGCCAGCAGTTTAGTTAATCAGCCCCAGCATTTT,CASSLVNQPQHF
many,TRBJ2-7,-,TRBV9,TGTGCCAGCAGCGTAGCGGTAGGGGGCTACGAGCAGTACTTC,CASSVAVGGYEQYF
few,TRBJ1-6,-,TRBV18,TGTGCCAGCTCACCGCGGGATTCACCCCTCCACTTT,CASSPRDSPLHF
-,TRBJ2-5,TRBD1,TRBV18,TGTGCCAGCTCACCGACAGGGGGGTCAGAGACCCAGTACTTC,CASSPTGGSETQYF
few,TRBJ2-6,TRBD1,TRBV5-1,TGCGCCAGCAGCCCGGGGATACCGAACAGGGGGCTCTCTGGGGCCAACGTCCTGACTTTC,CASSPGIPNRGLSGANVLTF
-,TRBJ1-5,-,TRBV20-1,TGCAGTGCCCAGATATACGGCAATCAGCCCCAGCATTTT,CSAQIYGNQPQHF
-,TRBJ2-4,-,TRBV6-6,TGTGCCAGCAGTTCCCCCCCTGGACTTCTAGCCAAAAACATTCAGTACTTC,CASSSPPGLLAKNIQYF
many,TRBJ2-7,-,TRBV20-1,TGCAGTGCTAGAGGGGGGGCGGACGAGCAGTACTTC,CSARGGADEQYF
-,TRBJ2-7,TRBD1,TRBV6-5,TGTGCCAGCAGTGCCGGACAGGTTCAAGCCTACGAGCAGTACTTC,CASSAGQVQAYEQYF
few,TRBJ2-1,-,TRBV29-1,TGCAGCGTTCGGACAGTCCTTTGGGATGAGCAGTTCTTC,CSVRTVLWDEQFF
many,TRBJ2-3,-,TRBV5-1,TGCGCCAGCAGTCCGGGACCCCAAAGCACAGATACGCAGTATTTT,CASSPGPQSTDTQYF
-,TRBJ1-4,-,TRBV6-5,TGTGCCAGCAGTTACTCGATCTTACGAACAGGGCATGAAAAACTGTTTTTT,CASSYSILRTGHEKLFF
few,TRBJ1-1,-,TRBV6-1,TGTGCCAGCAGCCCAGGGCGGAACACTGAAGCTTTCTTT,CASSPGRNTEAFF
few,TRBJ1-5,-,TRBV27,TGTGCCAGCAGTTTCTCAGGATACCAGCCCCAGCATTTT,CASSFSGYQPQHF
few,TRBJ2-2,-,TRBV14,TGTGCCAGCAGCCAAGATCTGGCCGGGGAGCTGTTTTTT,CASSQDLAGELFF
-,TRBJ1-4,TRBD1,TRBV6-1,TGTGCCAGCAGTGAAATGGAGACAGGGCTGGGCCTTAATGAAAAACTGTTTTTT,CASSEMETGLGLNEKLFF
few,TRBJ2-1,-,TRBV10-3,TGTGCCATCAGTGAGCTACAGAATGGGCAGTTCTTC,CAISELQNGQFF
many,TRBJ1-5,TRBD1,TRBV6-1,TGTGCCAGCAGTGAAGCTGGGGACAGGGTAACGGGTAGCAATCAGCCCCAGCATTTT,CASSEAGDRVTGSNQPQHF
many,TRBJ2-1,-,TRBV20-1,TGCAGTGCTAGAATTGGTCTCAAAATGTACAATGAGCAGTTCTTC,CSARIGLKMYNEQFF
few,TRBJ2-1,-,TRBV5-1,TGCGCCAGCAGCTTCGAATCTGGACGGCAGAATGAGCAGTTCTTC,CASSFESGRQNEQFF
many,TRBJ1-6,-,TRBV7-2,TGTGCCAGCAGCTTAGCTTTCGCAGGGAGCTCCTATAATTCACCCCTCCACTTT,CASSLAFAGSSYNSPLHF
few,TRBJ1-5,-,TRBV28,TGTGCCAGTGGGGACACCCAGCATTTT,CASGDTQHF
-,TRBJ2-5,-,TRBV20-1,TGCAGTGCCACCGACGGGCTACAAGAGACCCAGTACTTC,CSATDGLQETQYF
medium-sized,TRBJ2-7,-,TRBV5-1,TGCGCCAGCACCCCCTCCGGACAAGAAACCTACGAGCAGTACTTC,CASTPSGQETYEQYF
few,TRBJ2-3,TRBD1,TRBV13,TGTGCCAGCAGCAACCGGGACAGGGTCGTTCAAGATACGCAGTATTTT,CASSNRDRVVQDTQYF
few,TRBJ2-6,-,TRBV3-1,TGTGCCAGCAGCCAAGGCTTTTCTGGGGCCAACGTCCTGACTTTC,CASSQGFSGANVLTF